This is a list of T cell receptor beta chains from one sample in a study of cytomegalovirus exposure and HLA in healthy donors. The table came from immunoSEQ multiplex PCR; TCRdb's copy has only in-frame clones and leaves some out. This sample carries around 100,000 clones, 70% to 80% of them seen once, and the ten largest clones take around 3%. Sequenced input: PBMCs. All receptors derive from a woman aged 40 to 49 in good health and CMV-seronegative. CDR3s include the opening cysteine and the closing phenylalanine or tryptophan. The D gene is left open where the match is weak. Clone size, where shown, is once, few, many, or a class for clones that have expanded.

cdr3_nt: TGTGCCAGCAGAGCGGGGAGCACAGATACGCAGTATTTT; cdr3_aa: CASRAGSTDTQYF; j_call: TRBJ2-3; clone_size: .; d_call: TRBD2; v_call: TRBV7-9
cdr3_nt: TGTGCCAGCAGTGACGGACGGGTGGGAGTTAGGTCACCCCTCCACTTT; cdr3_aa: CASSDGRVGVRSPLHF; j_call: TRBJ1-6; clone_size: .; d_call: .; v_call: TRBV6-1
cdr3_nt: TGTGCCAGCAGTTCCCCACAGGGGGTCGGCTATGGCTACACCTTC; cdr3_aa: CASSSPQGVGYGYTF; j_call: TRBJ1-2; clone_size: once; d_call: TRBD1; v_call: TRBV28
cdr3_nt: TGTGCCAGCAGCCTGGACAGGGGAGGAGACGAGCAGTACTTC; cdr3_aa: CASSLDRGGDEQYF; j_call: TRBJ2-7; clone_size: .; d_call: TRBD1; v_call: TRBV7-9
cdr3_nt: TGTGCCAGTAGTATTGGAAGGGGCAGGCATCAGCCCCAGCATTTT; cdr3_aa: CASSIGRGRHQPQHF; j_call: TRBJ1-5; clone_size: .; d_call: .; v_call: TRBV19
cdr3_nt: TGTGCCAGCAGCTTTAGAGTGGAGGCCTATGGCTACACCTTC; cdr3_aa: CASSFRVEAYGYTF; j_call: TRBJ1-2; clone_size: .; d_call: .; v_call: TRBV7-2
cdr3_nt: TGTGCCTGCCCCGGGACAGGGGGCACTGAAGCTTTCTTT; cdr3_aa: CACPGTGGTEAFF; j_call: TRBJ1-1; clone_size: .; d_call: TRBD1; v_call: TRBV30
cdr3_nt: TGCGCCAGCAGTAGGGGACAGAGCGTTGTCGAGCAGTACTTC; cdr3_aa: CASSRGQSVVEQYF; j_call: TRBJ2-7; clone_size: .; d_call: TRBD1; v_call: TRBV5-1
cdr3_nt: TGTGCCAGCAGCGCCCCGGGACAGGGGCCCGACGAGCAGTACTTC; cdr3_aa: CASSAPGQGPDEQYF; j_call: TRBJ2-7; clone_size: .; d_call: TRBD1; v_call: TRBV7-2
cdr3_nt: TGTGCCAGCAGTTTTACACAGGGGGAAGGTAGTACGCAGTATTTT; cdr3_aa: CASSFTQGEGSTQYF; j_call: TRBJ2-3; clone_size: .; d_call: TRBD1; v_call: TRBV28
cdr3_nt: TGTGCCAGCAGCCCCGGGACAGGGACGTACGAGCAGTACTTC; cdr3_aa: CASSPGTGTYEQYF; j_call: TRBJ2-7; clone_size: .; d_call: TRBD1; v_call: TRBV25-1
cdr3_nt: TGTGCCAGCAGCCCCCGGGACTCCGCGAACACCGGGGAGCTGTTTTTT; cdr3_aa: CASSPRDSANTGELFF; j_call: TRBJ2-2; clone_size: few; d_call: .; v_call: TRBV4-2
cdr3_nt: TGTGCCATCAGTGAGCGACAGAACACTGAAGCTTTCTTT; cdr3_aa: CAISERQNTEAFF; j_call: TRBJ1-1; clone_size: few; d_call: .; v_call: TRBV10-3